This T cell receptor (beta chain) was sequenced in a study of identical twins. Turning to this clonotype: Antigen: not known.

TCRdb re-analysed the 5' RACE reads in MiXCR, keeping a single row per CDR3 protein. The sample holds roughly 230,000 distinct CDR3 sequences, approximately 8.6% seen once. Healthy Caucasian individuals made up all the donors. Broader study findings: Models came in too low on out-of-frame TCR alpha sharing in monozygotic twins.

V lost 4 bases and J lost 5; bases outside the gene matches: 8. The CDR3 is made up of 15 amino acids. Looked up from germline, CDR1 is PRHDT and CDR2 is FYEKMQ (reference sequence). Separately, the same data were catalogued under a study of yellow fever vaccine responses in identical twins.

The chain employs TRBV13 and TRBJ2-1, with 7 bases fitting TRBD1. The specimen was CD8+ T cells sorted from blood. This TCR came from a woman younger than 35 in good health. CDR3 sequence: CASSSVHRGNNEQFF. CDR3 DNA: TGTGCCAGCAGCTCTGTGCACAGGGGTAACAATGAGCAGTTCTTC.